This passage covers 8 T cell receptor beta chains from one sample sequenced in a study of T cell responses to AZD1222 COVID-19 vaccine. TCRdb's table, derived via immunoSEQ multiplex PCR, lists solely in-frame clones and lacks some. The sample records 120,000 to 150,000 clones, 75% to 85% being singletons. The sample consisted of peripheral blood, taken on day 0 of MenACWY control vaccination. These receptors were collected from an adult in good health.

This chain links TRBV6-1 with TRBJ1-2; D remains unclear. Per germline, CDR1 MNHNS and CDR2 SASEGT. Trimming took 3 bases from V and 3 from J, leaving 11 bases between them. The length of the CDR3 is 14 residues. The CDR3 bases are TGTGCCAGCAGTGACCCCCCGGAGTACTATGGCTACACCTTC. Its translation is CASSDPPEYYGYTF.

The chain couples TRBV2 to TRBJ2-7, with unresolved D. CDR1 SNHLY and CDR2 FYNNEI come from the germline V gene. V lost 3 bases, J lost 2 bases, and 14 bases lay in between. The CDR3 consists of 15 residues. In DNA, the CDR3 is TGTGCCAGCAGTGAGGATAACGGGTCCACCTACGAGCAGTACGTC. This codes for CASSEDNGSTYEQYV.

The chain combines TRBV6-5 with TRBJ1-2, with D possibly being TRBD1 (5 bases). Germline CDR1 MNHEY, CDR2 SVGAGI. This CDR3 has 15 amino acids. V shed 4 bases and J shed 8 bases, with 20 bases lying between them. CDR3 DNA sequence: TGTGCCAGCAGTTCCACCGGGACCCACGGAGAAGGCTACACCTTC. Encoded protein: CASSSTGTHGEGYTF.

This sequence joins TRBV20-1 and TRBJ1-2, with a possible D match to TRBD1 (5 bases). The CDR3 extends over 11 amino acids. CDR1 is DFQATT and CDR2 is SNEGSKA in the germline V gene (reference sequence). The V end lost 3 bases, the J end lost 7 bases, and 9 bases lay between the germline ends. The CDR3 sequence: CSASTGAGYTF. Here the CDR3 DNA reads TGCAGTGCTAGCACAGGTGCTGGCTACACCTTC.

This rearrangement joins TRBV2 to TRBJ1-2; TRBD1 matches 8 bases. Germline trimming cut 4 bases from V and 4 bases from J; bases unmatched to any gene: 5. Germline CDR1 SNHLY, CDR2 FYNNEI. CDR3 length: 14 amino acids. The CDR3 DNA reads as TGTGCCAGCAGTGGAGGGACAGGCGCCTATGGCTACACCTTC. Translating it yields CASSGGTGAYGYTF.

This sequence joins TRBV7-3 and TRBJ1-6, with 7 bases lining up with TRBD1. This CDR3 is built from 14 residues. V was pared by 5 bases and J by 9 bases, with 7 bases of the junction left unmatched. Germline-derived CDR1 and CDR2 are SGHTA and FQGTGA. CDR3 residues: CASSLGGPLSPLHF. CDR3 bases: TGTGCCAGCAGCCTAGGGGGCCCCCTTTCACCCCTCCACTTT.

The DNA for the CDR3 is TGTGCAAGTCGCTTCGGACCTCTCTACAGGGGGCCCAATGAGCAGTTCTTC. Translation gives CASRFGPLYRGPNEQFF. The chain combines TRBV12-2 with TRBJ2-1; the D call in the table, TRBD1, was not verified against the DNA. TRBV12-2 is shown as a pseudogene. This CDR3 is 17 amino acids long.

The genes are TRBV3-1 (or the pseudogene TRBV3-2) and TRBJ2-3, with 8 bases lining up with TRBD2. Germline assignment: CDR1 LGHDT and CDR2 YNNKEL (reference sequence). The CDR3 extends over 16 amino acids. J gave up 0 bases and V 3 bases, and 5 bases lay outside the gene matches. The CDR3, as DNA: TGTGCCAGCAGCCAGCGGGGGGCTCGTAGCACAGATACGCAGTATTTT. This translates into CASSQRGARSTDTQYF.